This T cell receptor (beta chain) was retrieved from a study of cytomegalovirus exposure and HLA in healthy donors. TCRdb keeps only in-frame clones here, not all; method: immunoSEQ multiplex PCR. The sample has 150,000 to 200,000 clones, 85% seen once. Looked up from germline, CDR1 is MNHEY and CDR2 is SVGAGI. The CDR3 runs to 14 residues. Losses at the gene ends were 6 bases for V and 3 bases for J; bases not matched to a gene: 5. This sequence originates from a man aged 18-30 years in good health and CMV-seropositive. The sequenced sample consisted of PBMCs. This chain uses TRBV6-5 with TRBJ1-1; 9 bases are a match to TRBD1. In DNA, the CDR3 is TGTGCCAGCAGCCGACAGGGGGGCTACACTGAAGCTTTCTTT. This encodes CASSRQGGYTEAFF.